Below, 26 T cell receptor beta chains from the same sample are listed, as sequenced in a study of shared clonotypes between healthy human individuals. Repertoires were generated with immunoSEQ multiplex PCR, while TCRdb's copy carries only in-frame clones and drops some. The table shows about 710,000 clones, with 72% occurring only once. The material sequenced was memory CD4+ T cells sorted from blood. Subset meaning: CD45RA-negative fraction. These receptors all stem from a woman in her twenties or thirties in good health.

The rearrangement links TRBV19 to TRBJ2-3; D gene ambiguous. V gave up 6 bases and J gave up 2 bases, with 15 bases separating them. Per the germline V gene, CDR1 is LNHDA and CDR2 is SQIVND (reference sequence). The CDR3 has 15 amino acids. CDR3 in amino acids: CASRPRRAVTDTQYF. The CDR3 nucleotides read TGTGCCAGTAGACCTCGACGGGCCGTCACAGATACGCAGTATTTT.

The chain carries TRBV15 and TRBJ2-5, with 7 bases that match TRBD2. Germline values: CDR1 LNHNV, CDR2 YYDKDF (reference sequence). This CDR3 comprises 16 residues. V dropped 2 bases and J dropped 4; count of bases not matched to a gene: 10. The CDR3 protein is CATSRPNRLARETQYF. The CDR3 nucleotides read TGTGCCACCAGCAGACCAAACCGACTAGCCCGAGAGACCCAGTACTTC.

The V gene is TRBV5-1, the J gene TRBJ2-1; D gene uncertain. CDR1 and CDR2 from the germline V gene are SGHRS and YFSETQ. The ends were cut back, 0 bases at V and 6 bases at J, with 7 bases in the middle. The CDR3 contains 13 residues. The CDR3 DNA reads TGCGCCAGCAGCTTGGAGAGCACCAATGAGCAGTTCTTC. Its translation: CASSLESTNEQFF.

This clone is a singleton in its sample. V usage is TRBV2 and J usage is TRBJ2-5; the D gene is possibly TRBD2 (5 bases). The V end lost 6 bases, the J end lost 5 bases, and 10 bases lay between the germline ends. The CDR3 contains 12 residues. The germline V gene encodes CDR1 SNHLY and CDR2 FYNNEI. The CDR3 region is CASRGLEETQYF. Written as DNA, the CDR3 is TGTGCCAGCAGAGGACTGGAGGAGACCCAGTACTTC.

The chain recombines TRBV5-1 with TRBJ2-5; 13 nucleotides line up with TRBD2. Germline values: CDR1 SGHRS, CDR2 YFSETQ. Losses at the gene ends were 5 bases for V and 7 bases for J; bases not matched to a gene: 8. The CDR3 is 15 amino acids. CDR3 region: CASSTGTSGTGTQYF. DNA for the CDR3: TGCGCCAGCAGTACCGGGACTAGCGGGACAGGGACCCAGTACTTC.

In this sample, this clone turned up a few times. The chain employs TRBV16 and TRBJ2-7; TRBD2 matches 7 bases. The CDR3 length is 15 residues. J lost 1 base, V lost 1 base, and 4 bases had no gene match. Germline loops: CDR1 KGHSY, CDR2 FQNENV. As DNA, the CDR3 is TGTGCCAGCAGCCAATTGGTGGGAGGGTCCTACGAGCAGTACTTC. Residues: CASSQLVGGSYEQYF.

The V and J genes are TRBV29-1 and TRBJ1-1; D is undetermined. The germline V gene has CDR1 SQVTM and CDR2 ANQGSEA. The CDR3 sequence is 15 residues long. Trimming left V 1 base short and J 1 base short, with 13 bases between. The CDR3 bases are TGCAGCGTTGAAGCAAATTCCGTCCGGAACACTGAAGCTTTCTTT. It encodes CSVEANSVRNTEAFF.

The chain links TRBV7-9 to TRBJ2-7; TRBD1 matches at 8 bases. J was trimmed by 6 bases and V by 5 bases; bases with no gene match: 9. The CDR3 length is 14 residues. Germline CDR1 SEHNR, CDR2 FQNEAQ (reference sequence). CDR3 sequence reads: CASSKGQDGSEQYF. In nucleotides, the CDR3 is TGTGCCAGCAGCAAGGGACAGGACGGGAGCGAGCAGTACTTC.

V gene TRBV9 combines with J gene TRBJ1-1; tentatively, D is TRBD1 (6 bases). The V end was cut by 3 bases, the J end by 8 bases, with 23 bases between. Germline lookup yields CDR1 SGDLS and CDR2 YYNGEE. The CDR3 is 16 residues long. The CDR3 nucleotides read TGTGCCAGCAGCGCAGACCCTGCCGGGGGGGCGTACGAAGCTTTCTTT. Amino acid sequence: CASSADPAGGAYEAFF.

The chain employs TRBV28 and TRBJ2-3, with a possible D match to TRBD2 (5 bases). Germline V lookup: CDR1 MDHEN, CDR2 SYDVKM. This CDR3 has 16 amino acids. V lost 2 bases and J 1 base, leaving 13 bases between the germline ends. The CDR3 sequence is CASSLAGLDGTDTQYF. CDR3 in DNA: TGTGCCAGCAGTTTAGCCGGACTCGACGGCACAGATACGCAGTATTTT.

The rearrangement links TRBV28 to TRBJ2-7; D might be TRBD2 (6 bases). CDR1 MDHEN and CDR2 SYDVKM come from the germline V gene. The CDR3 length is 15 residues. V shed 6 bases and J shed 5 bases, with 20 bases lying between them. This CDR3 reads CASRSPMGGVHEQYF. CDR3 in DNA: TGTGCCAGCAGATCACCGATGGGAGGTGTCCACGAGCAGTACTTC.

J is TRBJ2-5 and V is TRBV4-1; 8 nucleotides agree with TRBD2. The CDR3 is 17 amino acids. With V trimmed by 5 bases and J by 4 bases, 15 bases remained unmatched. The germline V gene encodes CDR1 MGHRA and CDR2 YSYEKL. This CDR3 is CASSYQAGAVSGETQYF. CDR3 in DNA: TGCGCCAGCAGCTATCAAGCGGGAGCGGTGTCGGGAGAGACCCAGTACTTC.

The chain employs TRBV29-1 and TRBJ1-3; D may be TRBD1 (6 bases). V was shortened by 4 bases and J by 4 bases, with 8 bases between the two germline ends. This CDR3 comprises 12 residues. Germline V gene data show CDR1 as SQVTM and CDR2 as ANQGSEA. CDR3 loop: CSVAGDGNTIYF. CDR3 nucleotides: TGCAGCGTTGCAGGGGACGGAAACACCATATATTTT.

This clone is a singleton in its sample. This chain links TRBV30 with TRBJ1-5, with D unclear. The CDR3 is 14 amino acids. V was cut by 0 bases and J by 5 bases, with 11 bases left in between. CDR1 is GTSNPN, CDR2 SVGIG, per germline (reference sequence). The CDR3 is CAWSVGPRDQPQHF. CDR3 bases: TGTGCCTGGAGTGTAGGTCCAAGAGATCAGCCCCAGCATTTT.

V usage is TRBV29-1 and J usage is TRBJ2-2, with D unresolved. Trimming cost V 4 bases and J 6 bases, with 12 bases left between them. CDR3 length: 13 amino acids. Germline V gene sequence: CDR1 SQVTM, CDR2 ANQGSEA. The CDR3 sequence is CSVGQVSAGELFF. In DNA form, the CDR3 reads TGCAGCGTTGGTCAAGTTTCGGCCGGGGAGCTGTTTTTT.

This clone was seen just once. The rearrangement links TRBV7-6 to TRBJ2-7, with D uncertain. There are 14 residues in the CDR3. The germline gives CDR1 SGHVS, CDR2 FNYEAQ. The V end lost 5 bases, the J end lost 6 bases, and 17 bases lay between the germline ends. The CDR3 is CASSPARVAGEQYF. CDR3 DNA sequence: TGTGCCAGCAGCCCGGCCCGGGTTGCAGGCGAGCAGTACTTC.

The genes are TRBV10-2 and TRBJ2-1; 14 bases line up with TRBD2. The CDR3 is 13 amino acids. The V gene end was trimmed by 9 bases and the J gene end by 7 bases; junction bases not matched to a gene: 2. CDR1 WSHSY and CDR2 SAAADI come from the germline V gene. CDR3 coding DNA: TGCGCCAGTGGACTAGCGGGAGGAAATGAGCAGTTCTTC. Amino acids: CASGLAGGNEQFF.

A word on this clone: This sample also contains other DNA sequences that code for the same CDR3. J is TRBJ1-1 and V is TRBV5-1, with TRBD1 matching over 11 bases. This CDR3 is built from 14 residues. Germline loops: CDR1 SGHRS, CDR2 YFSETQ. V was clipped by 4 bases and J by 5 bases; unmatched bases: 4. The CDR3 region is CASSAGTGGTEAFF. The CDR3 DNA reads TGCGCCAGCAGCGCCGGGACAGGGGGGACTGAAGCTTTCTTT.

Of note for this clone: This sample includes further DNA sequences coding for the same CDR3. The V and J genes are TRBV11-2 and TRBJ1-5, with TRBD1 as a possible D gene (6 bases). This CDR3 region has 15 residues. Germline V lookup: CDR1 SGHAT, CDR2 FQNNGV. V lost 3 bases and J lost 0, with 9 bases in between. CDR3 bases: TGTGCCAGCAGCTTGGACAGCCTTAGCAATCAGCCCCAGCATTTT. It codes for CASSLDSLSNQPQHF.

This clone has just a few counts. The chain combines TRBV10-1 with TRBJ2-5; TRBD1 is a possible D gene (6 bases). With the DNA end fitting TRBJ2-7 better, the J assignment may be wrong. The germline CDR1 and CDR2 sequences are WNHNN and SYGVQD (reference sequence). The length of the CDR3 is 13 residues. This CDR3 is CASSERTDYEQYF. CDR3 DNA sequence: TGCGCCAGCAGTGAAAGGACAGACTACGAGCAGTACTTC.

The chain links TRBV7-2 to TRBJ2-5; no firm D call. V was cut by 5 bases and J by 5 bases, with 6 bases left in between. Germline V gene sequence: CDR1 SGHTA, CDR2 FQGNSA. CDR3 length: 11 residues. CDR3 in DNA: TGTGCCAGCAGCCCCAAGGAGACCCAGTACTTC. This gives the protein CASSPKETQYF. Full variable domain (missing parts from reference TRBV7-2 and TRBJ2-5): GAGVSQSPSNKVTEKGKDVELRCDPISGHTALYWYRQSLGQGLEFLIYFQGNSAPDKSGLPSDRFSAERTGGSVSTLTIQRTQQEDSAVYLCASSPKETQYFGPGTRLLVL.

The chain uses TRBV28 and TRBJ2-1; D gene unclear. The CDR3 covers 14 residues. Trimming took 6 bases from V and 3 from J, leaving 12 bases between them. Germline assignment: CDR1 MDHEN and CDR2 SYDVKM. The CDR3 bases are TGTGCCAGCAGCCTCCGGGCGGTCTACAATGAGCAGTTCTTC. Protein product: CASSLRAVYNEQFF.

The V call is TRBV4-2, the J call TRBJ1-4; D is uncertain. CDR1 is LGHNA, CDR2 YNFKEQ, per germline. Trimming took 4 bases from V and 3 from J, leaving 9 bases between them. This CDR3 spans 14 amino acids. Here the CDR3 reads CASSLGQANEKLFF. The CDR3 DNA reads as TGTGCCAGCAGCCTAGGGCAGGCTAATGAAAAACTGTTTTTT.

The V call is TRBV7-8, the J call TRBJ2-1, with TRBD2 as a possible D gene (6 bases). The CDR3 spans 16 residues. Per the germline V gene, CDR1 is SGHVS and CDR2 is FQNEAQ. V was clipped by 5 bases and J by 8 bases, with 22 bases between them. CDR3 DNA: TGTGCCAGCAGCGTAGGGGACTCCCCCGAGACGGATGAGCAGTTCTTC. Translation: CASSVGDSPETDEQFF. Supplemented by reference TRBV7-8 and TRBJ2-1, the full variable domain reads GAGVSQSPRYKVAKRGQDVALRCDPISGHVSLFWYQQALGQGPEFLTYFQNEAQLDKSGLPSDRFFAERPEGSVSTLKIQRTQQEDSAVYLCASSVGDSPETDEQFFGPGTRLTVL.

This clone has more than one count but fewer than ten. The CDR3 is CASSLGLLDSGELFF. In DNA, the CDR3 is TGTGCCAGCAGCTTAGGGCTTCTTGATTCCGGGGAGCTGTTTTTT. The rearrangement joins TRBV7-2 to TRBJ2-2; D is unclear. The length of the CDR3 is 15 residues. Trimming stripped 1 base from V and 6 bases from J, with 12 bases between. CDR1 and CDR2 (germline): SGHTA, FQGNSA.

This clone was recorded many times. The rearrangement uses TRBV6-5 and TRBJ2-1; 10 bases are a match to TRBD2. J lost 7 bases, V lost 6 bases, and 6 bases had no gene match. Germline loops: CDR1 MNHEY, CDR2 SVGAGI. The CDR3 has 14 residues. CDR3 amino acids: CASRATSGVNEQFF. CDR3 nucleotides: TGTGCCAGCAGAGCCACTAGCGGGGTAAATGAGCAGTTCTTC.